These T cell receptor beta chains were read from a single sample in a study of kidney transplant recipient with SARS-CoV-2 infection. Via MiXCR, TCRdb re-called the reads, giving one row per CDR3 protein. The sample has 200,000 to 300,000 distinct CDR3 sequences, about 28% seen once. Sequencing used a blood sample, obtained at baseline and between days 110 and 120 from a kidney transplant recipient. The source of these receptors is a male patient between 25 and 39 years old who had COVID-19 and was a kidney transplant recipient. Certain T cells may be donor cells from the graft. CDR3s include the opening cysteine and the closing phenylalanine or tryptophan. A D gene is named only where the DNA matches it firmly. Part of the rows lack a size; the others show once, few, many or a class for expanded clones.

D	V	size	J	CDR3	DNA
-	TRBV20-1	-	TRBJ1-2	CSAVEALFRKTYGYTF	TGCAGTGCTGTCGAGGCGCTGTTTCGAAAGACCTATGGCTACACCTTC
-	TRBV28	-	TRBJ1-2	CASGVSREVYGYTF	TGTGCCAGCGGCGTCTCCAGGGAAGTCTATGGCTACACCTTC
-	TRBV6-5	many	TRBJ2-2	CASSYDRRTGELFF	TGTGCCAGCAGCTACGACCGCAGGACCGGGGAGCTGTTTTTT
-	TRBV3-1	many	TRBJ1-1	CASSCHCPISIRTEAFF	TGTGCCAGCAGCTGTCATTGTCCCATTTCAATTCGCACTGAAGCTTTCTTT
-	TRBV20-1	many	TRBJ2-7	CSARNWDNSYEQYF	TGCAGTGCTAGGAATTGGGACAACTCCTACGAGCAGTACTTC
TRBD1	TRBV28	many	TRBJ1-1	CASKEQGASTAFF	TGTGCCAGCAAGGAACAGGGGGCTTCTACAGCTTTCTTT
TRBD1	TRBV3-1	-	TRBJ2-6	CASSQLQGTFPGANVLTF	TGTGCCAGCAGCCAATTACAGGGGACCTTCCCTGGGGCCAACGTCCTGACTTTC
-	TRBV7-9	-	TRBJ2-1	CASSPLTGSSYNEQFF	TGTGCCAGCAGCCCCTTGACGGGGAGCTCCTACAATGAGCAGTTCTTC
-	TRBV6-2/TRBV6-3	few	TRBJ2-3	CASGGWVSTDTQYF	TGTGCCAGCGGAGGATGGGTCTCAACAGATACGCAGTATTTT
TRBD2	TRBV10-2	-	TRBJ2-1	CASPLAGRVNEQFF	TGCGCCAGCCCCTTAGCGGGGAGGGTCAATGAGCAGTTCTTC
TRBD1	TRBV6-5	many	TRBJ2-2	CASRAFYGQGVGTGELFF	TGTGCCAGCAGAGCATTCTACGGACAGGGTGTCGGCACCGGGGAGCTGTTTTTT
-	TRBV12-3/TRBV12-4	many	TRBJ1-2	CASSPRRSFRKTYGYTF	TGTGCCAGCAGTCCCCGACGCAGCTTCCGAAAGACCTATGGCTACACCTTC
-	TRBV14	many	TRBJ2-4	CASSVAGINIQYF	TGTGCCAGCAGCGTCGCGGGGATAAACATTCAGTACTTC
-	TRBV11-2	many	TRBJ1-6	CASSFRSGGWDSPLHF	TGTGCCAGCAGCTTTAGGTCGGGGGGCTGGGATTCACCCCTCCACTTT
-	TRBV7-9	many	TRBJ2-2	CASRTTWGAGELFF	TGTGCCAGCAGGACCACCTGGGGGGCCGGGGAGCTGTTTTTT
-	TRBV2	few	TRBJ1-5	CANSERRNQPQHF	TGTGCCAACAGTGAAAGAAGGAATCAGCCCCAGCATTTT
-	TRBV2	many	TRBJ1-1	CASVSGLNTEAFF	TGTGCCAGCGTCAGCGGTTTGAACACTGAAGCTTTCTTT
-	TRBV24-1	few	TRBJ2-1	CATSVASDYNEQFF	TGTGCCACCAGTGTGGCTAGCGACTACAATGAGCAGTTCTTC
-	TRBV15	many	TRBJ1-5	CATSRHRDQPQHF	TGTGCCACCAGCAGACACAGGGATCAGCCCCAGCATTTT
TRBD2	TRBV30	many	TRBJ2-7	CAWSSGGAYEQYF	TGTGCCTGGAGTTCGGGAGGAGCCTACGAGCAGTACTTC
-	TRBV7-2	few	TRBJ1-6	CASSFRTGNSPLHF	TGTGCCAGCAGCTTTCGGACGGGTAATTCACCCCTCCACTTT
TRBD1	TRBV3-1	many	TRBJ1-6	CASSQEFGTGINSPLHF	TGTGCCAGCAGCCAAGAATTTGGGACAGGGATCAATTCACCCCTCCACTTT
-	TRBV30	few	TRBJ2-4	CAWSQRNIQYF	TGTGCCTGGAGCCAGCGAAACATTCAGTACTTC